Reported below is one T cell receptor beta chain. This receptor's antigen is unknown. This clone may be a read error of a much larger clone one base away. The intended sense of this specimen's time point label: 45 days after influenza vaccine administration. This sample is part of a study of response to subunit inactivated influenza vaccine (dated by TCRdb to the late 2010s). Context from the whole study: To follow how T cells responded to a trivalent subunit inactivated influenza vaccine, the researchers relied on deep quantitative profiling of the T cell receptor repertoire.

Library method: RT-PCR. Sequencing took place on an Illumina HiSeq 2500. TCRdb reran the public reads through fastp at Q25 and MiXCR, keeping productive beta chains. Records with the same CDR3 protein are collapsed into one entry carrying the most frequent genes and DNA. The sample yields fewer than 700,000 distinct CDR3 sequences; under 15% were counted once. The top ten hold roughly 14% of the sample. According to the germline V gene, CDR1 reads SGHAT and CDR2 reads FQNNGV. Its CDR3 holds 15 amino acids, cysteine through phenylalanine. Only the CDR3 DNA is retained, 45 bases long and in frame from the first base. Summary of the overall study and its limitations: The authors proposed that each seasonal influenza vaccination may bring in only a limited number of new T cells.

In this chain, TRBV11-2 is recombined with TRBJ2-1; TRBD2 might be the D gene, on 6 matching bases. Sequencing was performed on PBMCs from blood, taken roughly 46 days after vaccination. The TCR originated in a man aged 45 to 65 who received an inactivated influenza vaccine. Donor details come from another sample of the same person, matched by shared clones. The nucleotides are TGTGCCAGCTGCTTAGACCGGGGGAACTACAATGAGCAGTTCTTC. This translates into CASCLDRGNYNEQFF.